This record looks at one TCR beta chain sequence and its context. The target antigen is unknown. These data originate in a study of T cells in narcolepsy. Clones were read by immunoSEQ multiplex PCR, and TCRdb kept only the in-frame ones, dropping some. Here the sample spans about 43,000 clones, 88% being singletons. Points from the study as a whole: Autoreactive clonotypes reportedly recurred in blood of same and different patients, not controls.

V was pared by 5 bases and J by 7 bases, with 2 bases of the junction left unmatched. CDR3 size: 13 residues. Germline V gene sequence: CDR1 SGHTA, CDR2 FQGNSA. The genes are TRBV7-2 and TRBJ1-5; 10 bases fit TRBD1. The material sequenced was CD45RA- memory CD4+ T cells from PBMCs. This receptor was taken from a human donor with narcolepsy. This chain's CDR3 is CASSPTGGQPQHF. The CDR3 DNA sequence: TGTGCCAGCAGCCCGACAGGGGGCCAGCCCCAGCATTTT.